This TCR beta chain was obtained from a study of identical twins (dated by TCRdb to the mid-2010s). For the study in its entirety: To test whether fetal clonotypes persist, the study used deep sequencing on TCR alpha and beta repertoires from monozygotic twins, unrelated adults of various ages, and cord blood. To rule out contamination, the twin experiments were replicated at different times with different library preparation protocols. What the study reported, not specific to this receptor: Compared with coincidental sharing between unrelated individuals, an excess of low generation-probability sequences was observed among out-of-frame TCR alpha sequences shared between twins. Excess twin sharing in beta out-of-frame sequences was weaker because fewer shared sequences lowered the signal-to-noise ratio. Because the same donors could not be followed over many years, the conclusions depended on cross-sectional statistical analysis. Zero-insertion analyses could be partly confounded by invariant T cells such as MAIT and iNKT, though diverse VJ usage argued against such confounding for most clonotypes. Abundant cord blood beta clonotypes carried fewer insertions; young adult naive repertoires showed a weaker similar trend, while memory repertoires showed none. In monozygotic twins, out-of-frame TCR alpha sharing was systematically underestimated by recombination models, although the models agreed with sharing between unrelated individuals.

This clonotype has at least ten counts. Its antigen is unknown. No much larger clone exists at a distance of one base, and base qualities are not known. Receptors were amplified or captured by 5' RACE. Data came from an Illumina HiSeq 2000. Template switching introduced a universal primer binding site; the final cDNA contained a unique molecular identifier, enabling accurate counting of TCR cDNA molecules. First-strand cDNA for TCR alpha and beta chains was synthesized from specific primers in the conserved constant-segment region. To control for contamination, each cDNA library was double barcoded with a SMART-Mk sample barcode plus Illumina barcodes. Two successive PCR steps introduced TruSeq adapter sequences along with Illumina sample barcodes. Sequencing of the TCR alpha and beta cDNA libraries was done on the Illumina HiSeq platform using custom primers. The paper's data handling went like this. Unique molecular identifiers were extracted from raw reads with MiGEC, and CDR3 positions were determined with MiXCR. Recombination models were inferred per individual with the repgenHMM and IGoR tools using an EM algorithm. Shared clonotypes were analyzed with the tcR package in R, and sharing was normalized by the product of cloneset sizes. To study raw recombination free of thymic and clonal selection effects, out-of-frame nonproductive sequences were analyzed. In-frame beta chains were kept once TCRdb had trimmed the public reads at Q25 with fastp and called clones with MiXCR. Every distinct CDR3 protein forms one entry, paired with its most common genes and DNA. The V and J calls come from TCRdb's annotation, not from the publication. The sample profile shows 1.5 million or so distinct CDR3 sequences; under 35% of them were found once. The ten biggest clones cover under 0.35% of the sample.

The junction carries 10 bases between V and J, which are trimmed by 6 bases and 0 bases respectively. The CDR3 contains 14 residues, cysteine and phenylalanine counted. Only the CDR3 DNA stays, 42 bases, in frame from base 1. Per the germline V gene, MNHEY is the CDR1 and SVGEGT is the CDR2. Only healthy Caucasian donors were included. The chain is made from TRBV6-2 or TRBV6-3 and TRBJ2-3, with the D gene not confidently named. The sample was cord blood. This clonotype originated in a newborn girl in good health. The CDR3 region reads CASRTTGSTDTQYF. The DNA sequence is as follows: TGTGCCAGCAGAACCACCGGTAGCACAGATACGCAGTATTTT.